This TCR beta chain was captured in a study of blood T cell repertoires in COVID-19. Study context: Spain, Italy and the United States supplied samples that represented acute and convalescent COVID-19. The cDNA or gDNA used as material had been derived from T cells, B-cell-depleted T cells, or PBMCs.

As originally analysed: Estimation of nucleated cell counts relied on the amplification of reference gene primers. Assay: immunoSEQ multiplex PCR; the TCRdb copy retains only in-frame clones and omits some. The V and J calls and clone size are taken from that table; D and trimming were inferred from the DNA. The sample carries roughly 200,000 clones, over 80% recorded once. Germline values: CDR1 LNHDA, CDR2 SQIVND (reference sequence). The CDR3 loop spans 15 amino acids. V lost 5 bases to trimming and J lost 6 bases; unmatched junction nucleotides: 6. The chain couples TRBV19 to TRBJ2-3; TRBD2 matches at 12 bases. The receptor comes from a man in his forties with acute or convalescent COVID-19. The source material was peripheral blood. The DNA of the CDR3 is TGTGCCAGTAGTTCAGGACTAGCGGGAATGGATACGCAGTATTTT. Translation: CASSSGLAGMDTQYF.